This T cell receptor (beta chain) comes out of a study of blood T cell repertoires in COVID-19. Trimming took off 6 bases at V and 5 bases at J, with 16 bases between the two ends. Germline CDR1 is ENHRY and CDR2 is SYGVKD. The CDR3 runs to 14 residues. The method was immunoSEQ multiplex PCR; TCRdb's version includes in-frame clones alone and lacks a portion of them. Altogether roughly 250,000 clones are present, 83% being singletons, with the ten largest covering around 7.2%. The source is a woman in her forties or fifties with acute or convalescent COVID-19. The sequenced sample consisted of peripheral blood. The J gene is TRBJ2-5, the V gene TRBV10-3; possibly TRBD1 for D (5 bases). The CDR3: CAIRPSGAGETQYF. The CDR3 DNA reads as TGTGCCATCAGACCAAGTGGGGCCGGGGAGACCCAGTACTTC.